This entry describes one T cell receptor (beta chain). Its antigen has not been determined. No much larger clonotype is one base removed from it; base qualities were not supplied. The data were taken from a study of T cell repertoires in cytomegalovirus infection (dated by TCRdb to about 2019). In terms of the full investigation: Because public TCR beta signatures pointed to carriage of CMV infection together with the matching HLA type, the HLA type of each donor mattered for the analysis.

Between the V and J ends, shortened by 4 bases and 2 bases respectively, the junction contains 11 bases. The CDR3 runs 14 residues from the cysteine to the phenylalanine. The kept DNA is CDR3 alone, 42 bases in frame from the first base. CDR1 and CDR2, per the germline V gene (reference sequence), are SEHNR and FQNEAQ. What the research found in general, with its limitations: Carriers of CMV infection plus the relevant HLA type were discriminated by the cumulative frequency of public TCR beta family members in the study cohort and in an independent roughly 340-donor cohort. The ex vivo response was dominated by HLA-C-restricted CMV-specific TCR beta clonotypes, which also provided the single most frequent clonotype in two of eight donors.

Sequencing took place on an Illumina HiSeq 1500. TCRdb's own reprocessing of the public reads used fastp at Q25 and MiXCR and kept productive beta chains. Every distinct CDR3 protein forms one entry, paired with its most common genes and DNA. A total of about 740,000 distinct CDR3 sequences appear in this sample, less than 40% of them only once. About 2.8% of the sample is in the top ten clones. The clonotype was recovered from a human donor in good health (CMV status not recorded). Some clones in this sample may be carry-over from other donors' samples. The V gene is TRBV7-9 and the J gene is TRBJ1-2; the D gene lacks a confident call. Sequenced: PBMCs. The DNA sequence reads TGTGCCAGCAGCTACGGAACACAGAACTATGGCTACACCTTC. Its protein is CASSYGTQNYGYTF.